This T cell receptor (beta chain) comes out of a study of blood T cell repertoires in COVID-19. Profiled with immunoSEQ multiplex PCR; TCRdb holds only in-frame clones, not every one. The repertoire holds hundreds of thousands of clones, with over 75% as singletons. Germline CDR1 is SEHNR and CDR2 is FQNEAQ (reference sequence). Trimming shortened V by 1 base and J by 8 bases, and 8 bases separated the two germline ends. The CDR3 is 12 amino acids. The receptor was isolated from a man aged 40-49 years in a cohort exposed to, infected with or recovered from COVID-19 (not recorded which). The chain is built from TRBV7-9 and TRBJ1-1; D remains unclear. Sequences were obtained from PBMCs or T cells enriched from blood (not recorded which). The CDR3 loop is CASSLVGAEAFF. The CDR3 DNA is TGTGCCAGCAGCTTAGTAGGAGCCGAAGCTTTCTTT.